The next 3 T cell receptor beta chains were all read from a single sample in a study of OX40 agonist ivuxolimab in advanced cancers. Measured with immunoSEQ multiplex PCR; TCRdb has only the in-frame clones, and not every one. In the table there are some 30,000 clones, roughly nine tenths of which are singletons. The sequenced sample was CD4+ or CD8+ T cells sorted from blood, obtained in a trial of the OX40 agonist ivuxolimab. The receptors here all came from an adult with an advanced solid tumor such as melanoma, head and neck, liver or kidney cancer.

This clone came up once. The V and J genes are TRBV5-6 and TRBJ2-5; 13 bases fit TRBD2. V trimming: 4 bases; J trimming: 0 bases; junction bases outside the gene matches: 6. Per the germline V gene, CDR1 is SGHDT and CDR2 is YYEEEE. The CDR3 is 17 amino acids. Here the CDR3 reads CASSPETSGGYQETQYF. The CDR3 DNA is TGTGCCAGCAGCCCAGAGACTAGCGGGGGGTACCAAGAGACCCAGTACTTC.

This chain links TRBV9 with TRBJ1-1; 12 nucleotides line up with TRBD1. This CDR3 is built from 17 residues. V gave up 0 bases and J gave up 4 bases; unmatched junction bases: 7. Germline-derived CDR1 and CDR2 are SGDLS and YYNGEE. CDR3 sequence (DNA): TGTGCCAGCAGCGTAGGAGGGACAGGGGGCTTGGGCACTGAAGCTTTCTTT. It yields the protein CASSVGGTGGLGTEAFF.

The chain links TRBV7-3 to TRBJ1-1; D gene ambiguous. The germline CDR1 and CDR2 sequences are SGHTA and FQGTGA. Trimming removed 6 bases from V and 3 bases from J, with 11 bases in between. This CDR3 has 13 residues. CDR3 amino acids: CASRKTKDTEAFF. The CDR3 bases are TGTGCCAGCAGAAAGACAAAGGACACTGAAGCTTTCTTT. Full variable domain (remainder filled in from reference TRBV7-3 and TRBJ1-1): GAGVSQTPSNKVTEKGKYVELRCDPISGHTALYWYRQSLGQGPEFLIYFQGTGAADDSGLPNDRFFAVRPEGSVSTLKIQRTERGDSAVYLCASRKTKDTEAFFGQGTRLTVV.